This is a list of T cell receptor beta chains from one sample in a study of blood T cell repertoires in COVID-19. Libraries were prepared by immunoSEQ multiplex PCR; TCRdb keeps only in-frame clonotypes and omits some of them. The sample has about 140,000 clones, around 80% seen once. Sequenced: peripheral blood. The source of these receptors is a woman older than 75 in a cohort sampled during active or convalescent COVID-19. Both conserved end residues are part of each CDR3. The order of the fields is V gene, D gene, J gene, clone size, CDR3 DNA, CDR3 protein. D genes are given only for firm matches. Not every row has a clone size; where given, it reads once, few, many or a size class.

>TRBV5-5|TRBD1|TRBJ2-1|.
TGTGCCAGCAGCTTCGGACAGGGAGTGGACAATGAGCAGTTCTTC
CASSFGQGVDNEQFF
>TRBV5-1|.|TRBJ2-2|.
TGCGCCAGCAGCTTAACGCGCCCGAACACCGGGGAGCTGTTTTTT
CASSLTRPNTGELFF
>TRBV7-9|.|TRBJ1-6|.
TGTGCCAGCAGCCGGGTGGCCTATAATTCACCCCTCCACTTT
CASSRVAYNSPLHF
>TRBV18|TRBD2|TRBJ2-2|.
TGTGCCAGCTCCCCAGAAGGGAGGGCCCCCACCGGGGAGCTGTTTTTT
CASSPEGRAPTGELFF
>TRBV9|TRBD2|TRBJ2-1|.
TGTGCCAGCAGCGTAGCGTTGGCGGGGGGGCCGGGTTACAATGAGCAGTTCTTC
CASSVALAGGPGYNEQFF
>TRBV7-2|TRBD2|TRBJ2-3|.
TGTGCCAGCAGCTCCGGGAGGGGGGGCGATACGCAGTATTTT
CASSSGRGGDTQYF
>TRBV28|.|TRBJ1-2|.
TGTGCCAGCAGTTCCGGGGGGCCGGGCTACACCTTC
CASSSGGPGYTF
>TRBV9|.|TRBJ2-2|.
TGTGCCAGCAGCGTAGAAGACTACTCTCACACCGGGGAGCTGTTTTTT
CASSVEDYSHTGELFF
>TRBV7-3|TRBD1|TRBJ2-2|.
TGTGCCAGCAGAAGGACAGGGGGCAGCAACACCGGGGAGCTGTTTTTT
CASRRTGGSNTGELFF
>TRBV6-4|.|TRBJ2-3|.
TGTGCCAGCAGTACGACTAACACAGATACGCAGTATTTT
CASSTTNTDTQYF
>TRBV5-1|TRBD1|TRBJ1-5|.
TGCGCCAGCAGCACAACAGGGGGGATCAATCAGCCCCAGCATTTT
CASSTTGGINQPQHF
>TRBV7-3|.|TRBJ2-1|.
TGTGCCAGCAGCTTACGGGCGGCAGGAGGCTCCTACAATGAGCAGTTCTTC
CASSLRAAGGSYNEQFF
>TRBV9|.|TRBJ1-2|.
TGTGCCAGCAGCCCAAGAAGCGGGTATGGCTACACCTTC
CASSPRSGYGYTF
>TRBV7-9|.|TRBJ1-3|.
TGTGCCAGCAGCTCAGGAAACACCATATATTTT
CASSSGNTIYF
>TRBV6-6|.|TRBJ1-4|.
TGTGCCAGCAGTTACGCCCGGGGGAATGAAAAACTGTTTTTT
CASSYARGNEKLFF
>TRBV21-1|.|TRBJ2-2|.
TGTGCCAGCAGCAAAGAGGACAGGGCGAACACCGGGGAGCTGTTTTTT
CASSKEDRANTGELFF
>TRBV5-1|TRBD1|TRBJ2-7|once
TGCGCCAGCAGCTGGGGGGACAGGGCCCCCTACGAGCAGTACTTC
CASSWGDRAPYEQYF
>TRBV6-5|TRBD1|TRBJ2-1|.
TGTGCCAGCAAGGCCGGGACAGGTCGTCTCAATGAGCAGTTCTTC
CASKAGTGRLNEQFF
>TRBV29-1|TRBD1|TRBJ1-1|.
TGCAGCGTCCGGGACAGGGGCGGCACTGAAGCTTTCTTT
CSVRDRGGTEAFF
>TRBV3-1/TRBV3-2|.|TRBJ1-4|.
TGTGCCAGCAGCCAAGATCCTCACTTCGCGCCGGCAACTAATGAAAAACTGTTTTTT
CASSQDPHFAPATNEKLFF
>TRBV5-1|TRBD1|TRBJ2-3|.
TGCGCCAGCAGCCCCAGGCCGGGACAGGCCACAGATACGCAGTATTTT
CASSPRPGQATDTQYF
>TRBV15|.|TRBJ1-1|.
TGTGCCACCAGCAGAGATTATGAGACTGAAGCTTTCTTT
CATSRDYETEAFF
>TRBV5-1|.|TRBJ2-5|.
TGCGCCAGCAGCCCTACTACGGTGTGGCAAGAGACCCAGTACTTC
CASSPTTVWQETQYF
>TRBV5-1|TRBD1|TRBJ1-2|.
TGCGCCAGCAGCTACCAGGGGGCCAACTATGGCTACACCTTC
CASSYQGANYGYTF
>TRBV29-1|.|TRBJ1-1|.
TGCAGCGCCGAGGGACAAGTGAACACTGAAGCTTTCTTT
CSAEGQVNTEAFF
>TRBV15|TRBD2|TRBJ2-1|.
TGTGCCACCAGTAATGGTCCCCTTAGCGGGGAGCACAATGAGCAGTTCTTC
CATSNGPLSGEHNEQFF
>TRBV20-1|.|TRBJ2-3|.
TGCAGTGCTAGTGAGGGGGAAGAGTCCGGGACTATGGCCACAGATACGCAGTATTTT
CSASEGEESGTMATDTQYF
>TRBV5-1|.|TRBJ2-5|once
TGCGCCAGCAGGCCGACGGGGGTGGTCCAAGAGACCCAGTACTTC
CASRPTGVVQETQYF
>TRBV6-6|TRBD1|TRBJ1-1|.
TGTGCCAGCGGGACAGGAGGCATGAACACTGAAGCTTTCTTT
CASGTGGMNTEAFF
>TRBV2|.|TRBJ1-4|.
TGTGCCAGTATTGGCGGCCGAACTGAAAAACTGTTTTTT
CASIGGRTEKLFF
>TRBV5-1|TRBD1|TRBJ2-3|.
TGCGCCAGCAGCCGAGGACAGGGGGTGGCCACAGATACGCAGTATTTT
CASSRGQGVATDTQYF
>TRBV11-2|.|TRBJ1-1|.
TGTGCCAGCAGCTTATTCGAGACAGGTGGTACTGAAGCTTTCTTT
CASSLFETGGTEAFF
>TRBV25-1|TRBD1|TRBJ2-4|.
TGTGCCAGCAGTGACACCGGGACAGGCTGGAACATTCAGTACTTC
CASSDTGTGWNIQYF
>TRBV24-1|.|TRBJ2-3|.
TGTGCCACCAGTGATCCCCGACTAGACCGAGGCACAGATACGCAGTATTTT
CATSDPRLDRGTDTQYF
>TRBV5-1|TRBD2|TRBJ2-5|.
TGCGCCAGCAGCTTGGCCCCTCGACTAGCGGGGTTGCAAGAGACCCAGTACTTC
CASSLAPRLAGLQETQYF
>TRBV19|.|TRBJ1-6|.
TGTGCCAGTAGTCAGCGCGCCCTTAATTCACCCCTCCACTTT
CASSQRALNSPLHF
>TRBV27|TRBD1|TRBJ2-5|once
TGTGCCAGCAGTGGGACAGGGTTGGAAAAGACCCAGTACTTC
CASSGTGLEKTQYF
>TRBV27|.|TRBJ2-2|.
TGTGCCAGCAGTTTACCAGGGGCGATCCCCGGGGAGCTGTTTTTT
CASSLPGAIPGELFF
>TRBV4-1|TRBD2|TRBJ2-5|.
TGCGCCAGCAGCCAGACGCCCAGCGGGGGTAGGGAGACCCAGTACTTC
CASSQTPSGGRETQYF
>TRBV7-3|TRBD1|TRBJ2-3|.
TGTGCCAGCAGCCCGGACAGGACTAGCACAGATACGCAGTATTTT
CASSPDRTSTDTQYF
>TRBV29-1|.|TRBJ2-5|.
TGCAGCGTTGAAGAGGTAGGGGCGAGAGAGACCCAGTACTTC
CSVEEVGARETQYF
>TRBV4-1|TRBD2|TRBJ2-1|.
TGCGCCAGCAGCCAAGTGACGGCTAGCGGGGCTTATGAGCAGTTCTTC
CASSQVTASGAYEQFF
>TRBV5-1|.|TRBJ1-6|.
TGCGCCAGCAGCTCGACGGACAGCAATTCACCCCTCCACTTT
CASSSTDSNSPLHF
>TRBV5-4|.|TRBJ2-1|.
TGTGCCAGCAGCTTGGTCCGGGGGACGGATGAGCAGTTCTTC
CASSLVRGTDEQFF
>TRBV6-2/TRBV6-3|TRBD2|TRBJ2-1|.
TGTGCCAGCAGTGTTAGCGGGACTCCTACCAATGAGCAGTTCTTC
CASSVSGTPTNEQFF
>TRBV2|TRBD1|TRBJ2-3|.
TGTGCCAGCAAGGGGGCCTTGGGGTCGGCCACAGATACGCAGTATTTT
CASKGALGSATDTQYF
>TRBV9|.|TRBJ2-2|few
TGTGCCAGCAGCGCCAGGGGCCTGGAAGGGGGGGAGCTGTTTTTT
CASSARGLEGGELFF
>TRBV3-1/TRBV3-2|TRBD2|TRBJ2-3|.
TGTGCCAGCAGCCAACTCGCGGGGGGCGGGGATACGCAGTATTTT
CASSQLAGGGDTQYF
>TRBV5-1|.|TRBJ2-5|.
TGCGCCAGCAGCTCCGGGATACTACAAGAGACCCAGTACTTC
CASSSGILQETQYF